This is a list of T cell receptor beta chains from one sample in a study of control samples from healthy donors and cancer patients. Using immunoSEQ multiplex PCR, the repertoire was profiled, and TCRdb retains in-frame clones only, with some absent. Here the sample spans some 65,000 clones, about four fifths being singletons. Material: PBMCs. Receptors were obtained from a woman aged 45-65 years with lung cancer. CDR3s include the opening cysteine and the closing phenylalanine or tryptophan. The D gene is left open where the match is weak. Only some rows state a clone size, as once, few, many or a class for expanded clones.

>TRBV6-2/TRBV6-3|TRBJ1-2|.|.
TGTGCCAGCAGTCTGCAAGGGGGAGAGGGCTACACCTTC
CASSLQGGEGYTF
>TRBV29-1|TRBJ1-1|TRBD1|.
TGCAGCGTGGAAACAGGGGGCTGGAACACTGAAGCTTTCTTT
CSVETGGWNTEAFF
>TRBV28|TRBJ2-1|TRBD2|.
TGTGCCAGCATCAAGGCGGGGGGGGGCTTTAATGAGCAGTTCTTC
CASIKAGGGFNEQFF
>TRBV20-1|TRBJ1-2|.|.
TGCAGTGCTAGACAACAGGGAGGCTACACCTTC
CSARQQGGYTF
>TRBV7-2|TRBJ1-1|.|.
TGTGCCAGCAGCTTCGGGGGGGGGAGCACTGAAGCTTTCTTT
CASSFGGGSTEAFF
>TRBV29-1|TRBJ2-1|.|.
TGCAGCGTTACACCTGACTCCTACAATGAGCAGTTCTTC
CSVTPDSYNEQFF
>TRBV27|TRBJ1-6|.|.
TGTGCCAGCAGTTTGTCTCAGGGTTCACCCCTCCACTTT
CASSLSQGSPLHF
>TRBV19|TRBJ1-1|.|.
TGTGCCAGTAGCCCCGGGATGAACACTGAAGCTTTCTTT
CASSPGMNTEAFF
>TRBV5-4|TRBJ2-6|TRBD1|.
TGTGCCAGCAGCCCGGGACAGGGGGCCTCTGGGGCCAACGTCCTGACTTTC
CASSPGQGASGANVLTF
>TRBV20-1|TRBJ2-3|.|.
TGCAGTGGCTCGAGCACAGATACGCAGTATTTT
CSGSSTDTQYF
>TRBV30|TRBJ1-1|.|.
TGTGCCTGGGGGCGGGGGAACACTGAAGCTTTCTTT
CAWGRGNTEAFF
>TRBV15|TRBJ2-2|TRBD1|.
TGTGCCACCAGCAGAGATCCAGGGGGCAGAACCGGGGAGCTGTTTTTT
CATSRDPGGRTGELFF
>TRBV9|TRBJ2-3|.|.
TGTGCCAGCAGCGTAGAAGCCTACACAGATACGCAGTATTTT
CASSVEAYTDTQYF
>TRBV7-2|TRBJ1-1|.|.
TGTGCCAGCAGCTTAGCCAGCGTCACTGAAGCTTTCTTT
CASSLASVTEAFF
>TRBV4-1|TRBJ1-6|.|once
TGCGCCAGCAGCCAAGATTTACAGCTAGGCTCACCCCTCCACTTT
CASSQDLQLGSPLHF
>TRBV6-1|TRBJ1-6|.|few
TGTGCCAGCAGTGAACTGGGCAGGGAGAATTCACCCCTCCACTTT
CASSELGRENSPLHF
>TRBV19|TRBJ1-6|.|few
TGTGCCAGTAGTATTGGCCTCCGTGGGACATCCGAAAGTCCCCTCCACTTT
CASSIGLRGTSESPLHF
>TRBV7-3|TRBJ2-1|TRBD2|.
TGTGCCAGCAGCCCCGGACTAGCGGGGGCCCTGTCGAATGAGCAGTTCTTC
CASSPGLAGALSNEQFF
>TRBV6-4|TRBJ1-2|TRBD1|.
TGTGCCAGCAGTGTAGAGGGGACAGACGATGGCTACACCTTC
CASSVEGTDDGYTF
>TRBV7-9|TRBJ1-2|TRBD1|.
TGTGCCAGCAGCCTAGGAGAGGGGGCCGGTGGCTACACCTTC
CASSLGEGAGGYTF
>TRBV2|TRBJ2-7|.|.
TGTGCCAGCAGTGAGACGGGGGCCCGGGCGGCCGAGCAGTACTTC
CASSETGARAAEQYF
>TRBV19|TRBJ2-5|.|.
TGTGCCAGTAGTATATGGGGTCGCCAAGAGACCCAGTACTTC
CASSIWGRQETQYF
>TRBV5-6|TRBJ2-3|.|.
TGTGCCAGCAGCTTCTGGGTTAGCACAGATACGCAGTATTTT
CASSFWVSTDTQYF
>TRBV7-3|TRBJ2-1|.|.
TGTGCCAGCAGCTTAACTCCTTCTCCCGGCAATGAGCAGTTCTTC
CASSLTPSPGNEQFF
>TRBV3-1/TRBV3-2|TRBJ2-2|TRBD1|.
TGTGCCAGCAGCCAAGTGGACAGGGGAAGAACCGGGGAGCTGTTTTTT
CASSQVDRGRTGELFF
>TRBV5-1|TRBJ1-2|.|.
TGCGCCAGCAGCTTTAACAGGGCGGACTATGGCTACACCTTC
CASSFNRADYGYTF
>TRBV18|TRBJ2-5|.|.
TGTGCCAGCTCCTCCGACAGGCACCAAGAGACCCAGTACTTC
CASSSDRHQETQYF
>TRBV2|TRBJ1-3|.|.
TGTGCCAGCGGGCGGAGGGAAGTTGGAAACACCATATATTTT
CASGRREVGNTIYF
>TRBV30|TRBJ1-5|.|.
TGTGCCTGGAGTGTTTATTCACAACAGCCCCAGCATTTT
CAWSVYSQQPQHF
>TRBV6-2/TRBV6-3|TRBJ1-5|TRBD1|.
TGTGCCAGCAGCCCTGAACAGGGGATTAGCAATCAGCCCCAGCATTTT
CASSPEQGISNQPQHF
>TRBV7-2|TRBJ2-3|TRBD2|.
TGTGCCAGCAGCCCTCACCTAGCGGGAGACACGCAGTATTTT
CASSPHLAGDTQYF
>TRBV9|TRBJ1-6|.|.
TGTGCCAGCAGCGGTCCGGAATCCAATTCACCCCTCCACTTT
CASSGPESNSPLHF
>TRBV6-6|TRBJ1-2|.|.
TGTGCCAGCAGCCAGTACAGGGCGCGGGGCTACACCTTC
CASSQYRARGYTF
>TRBV9|TRBJ2-5|.|.
TGTGCCAGCAGCGTAGGTAATAAAGAGACCCAGTACTTC
CASSVGNKETQYF